This T cell receptor (beta chain) derives from a study of blood T cell repertoires in COVID-19. Study background: There were acute and convalescent COVID-19 samples, and they came from the United States, Italy and Spain. Nucleic acid was either cDNA or gDNA, and it came from T cells, B-cell-depleted T cells, or PBMCs.

Data came from immunoSEQ multiplex PCR; TCRdb stores just in-frame clones and leaves some out. Of roughly 130,000 clones detected, 65% to 85% appear once; the ten largest clones hold approximately 4.5%. The CDR3 length is 16 residues. V was clipped by 0 bases and J by 8 bases, with 14 bases between them. The V gene's germline CDR1 is MNHEY and CDR2 SVGAGI. The receptor's source is a woman aged 65 to 85 with acute or convalescent COVID-19. The sequencing sample was made of peripheral blood. This rearrangement joins TRBV6-5 to TRBJ1-6, with D possibly matching TRBD1 (6 bases). CDR3 amino acids: CASSYSGGPADSPLHF. For the CDR3, the DNA is TGTGCCAGCAGTTACTCTGGGGGCCCAGCGGATTCACCCCTCCACTTT.